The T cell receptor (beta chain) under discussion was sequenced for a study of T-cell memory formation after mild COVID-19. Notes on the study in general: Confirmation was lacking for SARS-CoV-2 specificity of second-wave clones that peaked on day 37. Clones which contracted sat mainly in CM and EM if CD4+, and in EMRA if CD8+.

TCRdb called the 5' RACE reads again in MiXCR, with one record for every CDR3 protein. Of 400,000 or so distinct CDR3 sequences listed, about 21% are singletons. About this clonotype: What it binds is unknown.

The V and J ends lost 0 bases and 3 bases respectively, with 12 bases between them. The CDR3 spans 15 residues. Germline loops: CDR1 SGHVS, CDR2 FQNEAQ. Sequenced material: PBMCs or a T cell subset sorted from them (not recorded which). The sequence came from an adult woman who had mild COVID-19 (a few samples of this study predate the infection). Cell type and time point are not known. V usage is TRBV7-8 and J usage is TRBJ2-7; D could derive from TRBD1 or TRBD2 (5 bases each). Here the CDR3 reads CASSLAGVGVYEQYF. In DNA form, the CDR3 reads TGTGCCAGCAGCTTAGCGGGGGTTGGGGTCTACGAGCAGTACTTC.